This paragraph reports one T cell receptor (beta chain). The data belong to a study of OX40 agonist ivuxolimab in advanced cancers. The method was immunoSEQ multiplex PCR; TCRdb's version includes in-frame clones alone and lacks a portion of them. The repertoire holds more than 85,000 clones, with around nine tenths as singletons. V was shortened by 7 bases and J by 4 bases, with 23 bases between the two germline ends. Germline V gene lookup returns CDR1 SGHTA and CDR2 FQGTGA. The CDR3 length is 16 residues. The chain employs TRBV7-3 and TRBJ2-7; TRBD2 is a possible D gene (5 bases). This receptor was identified in an adult with an advanced solid tumor such as melanoma, head and neck, liver or kidney cancer. This specimen consisted of CD4+ or CD8+ T cells sorted from blood, obtained in a trial of the OX40 agonist ivuxolimab. CDR3 sequence reads: CASTKAAGWVRYEQYF. CDR3 nucleotide sequence: TGTGCCAGCACCAAAGCGGCCGGGTGGGTTAGGTACGAGCAGTACTTC.